This T cell receptor beta chain was recovered during a study of blood T cell repertoires in COVID-19. On the study more broadly: Samples representing acute and convalescent COVID-19 were sourced from the United States, Italy and Spain. PBMCs, B-cell-depleted T cells, or T cells provided the cDNA or gDNA that made up the material.

Germline CDR1 and CDR2: SEHNR and FQNEAQ (reference sequence). The CDR3 is made up of 13 amino acids. V was clipped by 5 bases and J by 6 bases, with 13 bases between them. Method: immunoSEQ multiplex PCR; TCRdb's copy keeps in-frame clones and lacks some. The table records more than 150,000 clones, over 80% of them present only once. The chain has TRBV7-9 and TRBJ1-2; unclear D gene. This sequence originates from a woman in her fifties or sixties with acute or convalescent COVID-19. Input material: peripheral blood. The CDR3 loop reads CASSDRESDGYTF. DNA of the CDR3: TGTGCCAGCAGCGATAGGGAGTCGGATGGCTACACCTTC.